Below, 23 T cell receptor beta chains from the same sample are listed, as sequenced in a study of blood T cell repertoires in COVID-19. The protocol was immunoSEQ multiplex PCR, while the TCRdb copy is restricted to in-frame clones and leaves out a portion. This sample carries around 220,000 clones, around nine tenths of them seen once, and the ten largest clones take 2% to 2.5%. Sample: peripheral blood. The receptors were sampled from a woman in her forties who had recovered from COVID-19.

The gene calls are TRBV13 and TRBJ1-5; 8 bases line up with TRBD1. Germline V gene sequence: CDR1 PRHDT, CDR2 FYEKMQ (reference sequence). CDR3 length equals 13 residues. The trim removed 8 bases at V and 4 bases at J, leaving 4 bases unmatched. The CDR3 DNA follows: TGTGCCAGCGCCACAGGGGGGAATCAGCCCCAGCATTTT. Residues: CASATGGNQPQHF.

This chain joins TRBV5-4 and TRBJ2-7, with D perhaps TRBD1 (7 bases). This CDR3 has 17 residues. Trimming left V 0 bases short and J 3 bases short, with 19 bases between. Germline loops: CDR1 SGHNT, CDR2 YYREEE (reference sequence). The CDR3 sequence: CASSLGRPAGGYYEQYF. The CDR3 DNA follows: TGTGCCAGCAGCTTGGGTCGGCCGGCAGGGGGGTACTACGAGCAGTACTTC.

V gene TRBV6-2 or TRBV6-3 combines with J gene TRBJ2-7, with TRBD1 matching over 9 bases. The CDR3 runs 15 residues. In germline, CDR1 is MNHEY, CDR2 SVGEGT. V shed 2 bases and J 4 bases; nucleotides not matched to a gene: 6. The CDR3 region has the DNA TGTGCCAGCAGTTACAAGGGGACAGGGACATACGAGCAGTACTTC. Its protein product is CASSYKGTGTYEQYF.

The chain carries TRBV6-5 and TRBJ2-3; 13 positions match TRBD2. The junction had 5 bases not matched to a gene; V was cut back by 10 bases and J by 1 base. CDR1 and CDR2 from the germline V gene are MNHEY and SVGAGI. This CDR3 contains 15 residues. This CDR3 is CATRTSGGGTDTQYF. CDR3 nucleotide sequence: TGTGCCACCAGGACTAGCGGGGGCGGCACAGATACGCAGTATTTT.

The rearrangement uses TRBV11-3 and TRBJ2-1; TRBD1 agrees at 11 bases. V shed 6 bases, J shed 2 bases, and the junction held 3 bases outside the gene matches. The CDR3 loop spans 15 amino acids. Germline loops: CDR1 SGHNT, CDR2 YENEEA. The chain's CDR3 is CASRGGQGAYNEQFF. DNA for the CDR3: TGTGCCAGCAGGGGGGGACAGGGGGCCTACAATGAGCAGTTCTTC.

This clone was seen a few times. V and J are TRBV7-3 and TRBJ1-1; D is perhaps TRBD1 (5 bases). The CDR3 contains 13 residues. Trimming shortened V by 2 bases and J by 5 bases, and 9 bases separated the two germline ends. Germline V gene lookup returns CDR1 SGHTA and CDR2 FQGTGA. The CDR3 reads CASSLFGGTEAFF. In nucleotides, the CDR3 is TGTGCCAGCAGCTTATTTGGGGGGACTGAAGCTTTCTTT.

V usage is TRBV30 and J usage is TRBJ1-2; D gene unclear. The CDR3 extends over 13 amino acids. Germline CDR1 and CDR2: GTSNPN and SVGIG (reference sequence). Trimming took 0 bases from V and 8 from J, leaving 13 bases between them. In nucleotides, the CDR3 is TGTGCCTGGAGTGTACGAGCGAGCGTCGGCTACACCTTC. Translated, it gives CAWSVRASVGYTF.

The V gene is TRBV2, the J gene TRBJ2-1, with D possibly being TRBD2 (5 bases). The germline CDR1 and CDR2 sequences are SNHLY and FYNNEI. V was cut by 5 bases and J by 6 bases, with 8 bases left in between. CDR3 size: 12 residues. The CDR3 here is CASSRESNEQFF. The CDR3, as DNA: TGTGCCAGCAGTAGGGAGTCCAATGAGCAGTTCTTC.

V is TRBV18 and J is TRBJ2-5, with D perhaps TRBD1 (6 bases). The CDR3 extends over 15 amino acids. CDR1 KGHSH and CDR2 LQKENI come from the germline V gene. Trimming removed 4 bases at V and 1 base at J, with 13 bases between. The CDR3 DNA sequence: TGTGCCAGCTCACGACGGACAGAACTCCAAGAGACCCAGTACTTC. Translation gives CASSRRTELQETQYF.

The V and J genes are TRBV7-3 and TRBJ2-2; perhaps TRBD1 as D (5 bases). CDR1 is SGHTA, CDR2 FQGTGA, per germline. The CDR3 has 15 amino acids. V lost 4 bases, J lost 4 bases, and 13 bases lay in between. As DNA, the CDR3 is TGTGCCAGCAGCTCCAATAGACAGCCCACCGGGGAGCTGTTTTTT. Amino acids: CASSSNRQPTGELFF.

V usage is TRBV18 and J usage is TRBJ1-2; a possible D gene is TRBD1 (6 bases). Germline CDR1 is KGHSH and CDR2 is LQKENI. The ends were cut back, 3 bases at V and 5 bases at J, with 13 bases in the middle. The CDR3 consists of 14 residues. CDR3 loop: CASSPPAGDYGYTF. CDR3 sequence (DNA): TGTGCCAGCTCACCGCCCGCAGGGGATTATGGCTACACCTTC. Combining the CDR3 with reference TRBV18 and TRBJ1-2 gives the whole variable domain NAGVMQNPRHLVRRRGQEARLRCSPMKGHSHVYWYRQLPEEGLKFMVYLQKENIIDESGMPKERFSAEFPKEGPSILRIQQVVRGDSAAYFCASSPPAGDYGYTFGSGTRLTVV.

In nucleotides, the CDR3 is TGTGCCAGCAGCGTTAGACAGGGGCGAATCCTTTACAATGAGCAGTTCTTC. It codes for CASSVRQGRILYNEQFF. The rearrangement joins TRBV7-8 to TRBJ2-1, with 8 bases fitting TRBD1. Germline lookup yields CDR1 SGHVS and CDR2 FQNEAQ. The junction had 13 bases not matched to a gene; V was cut back by 5 bases and J by 4 bases. This CDR3 is 17 amino acids long. Complete variable domain (other parts from reference TRBV7-8 and TRBJ2-1): GAGVSQSPRYKVAKRGQDVALRCDPISGHVSLFWYQQALGQGPEFLTYFQNEAQLDKSGLPSDRFFAERPEGSVSTLKIQRTQQEDSAVYLCASSVRQGRILYNEQFFGPGTRLTVL.

The CDR3 region has the DNA TGTGCCAGCAGCTTGGGGACAGGGGCTAATGAAAAACTGTTTTTT. It encodes CASSLGTGANEKLFF. V and J are TRBV5-5 and TRBJ1-4; 9 bases align to TRBD1. Germline V gene sequence: CDR1 SGHKS, CDR2 YYEKEE (reference sequence). V dropped 0 bases and J dropped 3; count of bases not matched to a gene: 0. The CDR3 runs to 15 residues.

The rearrangement links TRBV5-5 to TRBJ1-2; maybe TRBD1 (5 bases). Trimming removed 0 bases from V and 2 bases from J, with 17 bases in between. Germline V gives CDR1 SGHKS, CDR2 YYEKEE (reference sequence). The length of the CDR3 is 17 residues. The chain's CDR3 is CASSLVLQGSVNYGYTF. The CDR3 coding sequence is TGTGCCAGCAGCTTGGTCCTCCAGGGATCGGTCAACTATGGCTACACCTTC.

CDR3 DNA: TGTGCCAGCAATCGGAGACCTCAGGGGGCGCGGGATCAGCCCCAGCATTTT. Protein product: CASNRRPQGARDQPQHF. The gene calls are TRBV28 and TRBJ1-5; the match to TRBD1 covers 8 bases. J gave up 5 bases and V 7 bases, and 16 bases lay outside the gene matches. The CDR3 is made up of 17 amino acids. The germline CDR1 and CDR2 sequences are MDHEN and SYDVKM.

DNA of the CDR3: TGTGCCAGCAGCGTAGCGGGGGGGACCTACGAGCAGTACTTC. Its translation: CASSVAGGTYEQYF. V gene TRBV9 combines with J gene TRBJ2-7; 8 bases are a match to TRBD2. From germline, CDR1 is SGDLS and CDR2 YYNGEE. The length of the CDR3 is 14 residues. The ends lost 0 bases at V and 2 bases at J; junction bases unmatched: 1.

This clone showed up just once. This chain joins TRBV28 and TRBJ2-5; tentatively, D is TRBD2 (5 bases). The CDR3 consists of 13 residues. The V gene's germline CDR1 is MDHEN and CDR2 SYDVKM. V lost 6 bases and J 3 bases, leaving 11 bases between the germline ends. CDR3 residues: CASRNDGEETQYF. DNA of the CDR3: TGTGCCAGCAGAAACGACGGGGAAGAGACCCAGTACTTC.

The gene calls are TRBV7-8 and TRBJ2-1; D possibly corresponds to TRBD1 (5 bases). The V end lost 3 bases, the J end lost 5 bases, and 11 bases lay between the germline ends. The CDR3 length is 14 residues. CDR1 and CDR2 (germline): SGHVS, FQNEAQ. The chain's CDR3 is CASSFGASHNEQFF. The CDR3 DNA follows: TGTGCCAGCAGCTTTGGGGCATCCCACAATGAGCAGTTCTTC. Looking up the rest from reference TRBV7-8 and TRBJ2-1 gives the full variable domain: GAGVSQSPRYKVAKRGQDVALRCDPISGHVSLFWYQQALGQGPEFLTYFQNEAQLDKSGLPSDRFFAERPEGSVSTLKIQRTQQEDSAVYLCASSFGASHNEQFFGPGTRLTVL.

This clone has just a few counts. The chain recombines TRBV20-1 with TRBJ2-1; D possibly corresponds to TRBD2 (6 bases). The CDR3 sequence is 12 residues long. In germline, CDR1 is DFQATT, CDR2 SNEGSKA (reference sequence). V lost 3 bases, J lost 8 bases, and 11 bases lay in between. The DNA of the CDR3 is TGCAGTGCTAGTACTAGCTTGGATGAGCAGTTCTTC. It yields the protein CSASTSLDEQFF.

This chain uses TRBV5-6 with TRBJ2-4, with 8 bases identical to TRBD1. V was clipped by 2 bases and J by 7 bases; unmatched bases: 2. The germline gives CDR1 SGHDT, CDR2 YYEEEE. This CDR3 comprises 13 residues. CDR3 sequence reads: CASSFYRGNIQYF. The CDR3 nucleotides are TGTGCCAGCAGCTTTTACAGGGGGAACATTCAGTACTTC.

Here the CDR3 reads CASRSGGLREKLFF. The CDR3 coding sequence is TGTGCCAGCCGATCGGGGGGGCTAAGAGAAAAACTGTTTTTT. The chain links TRBV6-5 to TRBJ1-4, with D possibly being TRBD1 (6 bases). Looked up from germline, CDR1 is MNHEY and CDR2 is SVGAGI. This CDR3 region has 14 residues. With 8 bases removed from V and 8 bases from J, the gap between germline ends came to 18 bases.

This sequence joins TRBV12-3 or TRBV12-4 and TRBJ2-1; tentatively, D is TRBD2 (5 bases). This CDR3 is built from 13 residues. Trimming took off 3 bases at V and 5 bases at J, with 8 bases between the two ends. The CDR3 nucleotides read TGTGCCAGCAGTTTCGACTACCACAATGAGCAGTTCTTC. This sequence encodes CASSFDYHNEQFF.

The chain couples TRBV29-1 to TRBJ1-2, with 9 bases that match TRBD1. There are 14 residues in the CDR3. Looked up from germline, CDR1 is SQVTM and CDR2 is ANQGSEA. After removal of 3 bases from V and 5 bases from J, the junction contained 7 bases not matched to a gene. The CDR3 here is CSVDGTGPKYGYTF. The CDR3 DNA sequence: TGCAGCGTTGATGGGACAGGGCCCAAATATGGCTACACCTTC.